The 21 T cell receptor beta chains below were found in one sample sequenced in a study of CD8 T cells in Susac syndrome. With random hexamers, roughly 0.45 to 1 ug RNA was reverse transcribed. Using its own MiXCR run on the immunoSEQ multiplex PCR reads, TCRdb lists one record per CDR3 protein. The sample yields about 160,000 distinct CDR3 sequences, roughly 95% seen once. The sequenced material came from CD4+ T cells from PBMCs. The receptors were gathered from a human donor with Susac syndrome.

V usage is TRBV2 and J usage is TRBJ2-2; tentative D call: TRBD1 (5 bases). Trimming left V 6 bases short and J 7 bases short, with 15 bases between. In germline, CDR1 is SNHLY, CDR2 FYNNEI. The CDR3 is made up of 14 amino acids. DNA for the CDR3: TGTGCCAGCAGCCCCAGCCCAGGGTTCGGGGAGCTGTTTTTT. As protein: CASSPSPGFGELFF.

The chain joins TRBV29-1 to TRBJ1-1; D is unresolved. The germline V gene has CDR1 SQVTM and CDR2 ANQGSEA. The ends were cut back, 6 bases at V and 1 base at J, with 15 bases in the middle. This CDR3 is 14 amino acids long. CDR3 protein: CSVSFATGNTEAFF. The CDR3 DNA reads TGCAGCGTGTCATTTGCGACGGGGAACACTGAAGCTTTCTTT. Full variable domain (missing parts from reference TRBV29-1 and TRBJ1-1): SAVISQKPSRDICQRGTSLTIQCQVDSQVTMMFWYRQQPGQSLTLIATANQGSEATYESGFVIDKFPISRPNLTFSTLTVSNMSPEDSSIYLCSVSFATGNTEAFFGQGTRLTVV.

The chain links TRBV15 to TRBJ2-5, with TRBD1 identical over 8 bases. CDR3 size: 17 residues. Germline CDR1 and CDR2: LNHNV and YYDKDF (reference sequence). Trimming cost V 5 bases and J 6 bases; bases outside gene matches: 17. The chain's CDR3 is CATSLWSRDRRPKTQYF. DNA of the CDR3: TGTGCCACCAGCCTCTGGTCCCGGGACAGGCGCCCCAAGACCCAGTACTTC. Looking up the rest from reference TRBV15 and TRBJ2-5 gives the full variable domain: DAMVIQNPRYQVTQFGKPVTLSCSQTLNHNVMYWYQQKSSQAPKLLFHYYDKDFNNEADTPDNFQSRRPNTSFCFLDIRSPGLGDTAMYLCATSLWSRDRRPKTQYFGPGTRLLVL.

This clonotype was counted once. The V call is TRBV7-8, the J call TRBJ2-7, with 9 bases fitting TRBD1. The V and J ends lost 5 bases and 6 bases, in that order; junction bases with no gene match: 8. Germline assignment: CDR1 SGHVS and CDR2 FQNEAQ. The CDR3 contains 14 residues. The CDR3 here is CASSVRDRAREQYF. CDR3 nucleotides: TGTGCCAGCAGCGTCCGGGACAGGGCTCGCGAGCAGTACTTC.

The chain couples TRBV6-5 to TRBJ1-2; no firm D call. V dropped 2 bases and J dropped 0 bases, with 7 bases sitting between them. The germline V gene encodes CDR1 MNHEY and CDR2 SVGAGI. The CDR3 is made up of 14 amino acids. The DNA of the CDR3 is TGTGCCAGCAGTTACGGGCAGACTAACTATGGCTACACCTTC. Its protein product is CASSYGQTNYGYTF.

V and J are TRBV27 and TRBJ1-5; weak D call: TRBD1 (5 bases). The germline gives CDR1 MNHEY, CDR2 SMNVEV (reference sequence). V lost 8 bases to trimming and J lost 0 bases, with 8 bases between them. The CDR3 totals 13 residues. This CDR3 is CASGGYSNQPQHF. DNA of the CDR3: TGTGCCAGCGGGGGGTATAGCAATCAGCCCCAGCATTTT.

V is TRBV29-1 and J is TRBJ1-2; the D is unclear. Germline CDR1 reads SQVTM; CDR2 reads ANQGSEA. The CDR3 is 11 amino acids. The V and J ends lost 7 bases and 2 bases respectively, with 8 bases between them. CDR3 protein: CSGSGNYGYTF. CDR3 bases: TGCAGCGGCTCGGGGAACTATGGCTACACCTTC.

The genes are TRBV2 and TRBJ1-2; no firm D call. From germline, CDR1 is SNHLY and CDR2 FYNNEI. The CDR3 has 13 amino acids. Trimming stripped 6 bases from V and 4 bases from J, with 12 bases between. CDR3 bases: TGTGCCAGCAGGCTCCCGGGAATCTATGGCTACACCTTC. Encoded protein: CASRLPGIYGYTF.

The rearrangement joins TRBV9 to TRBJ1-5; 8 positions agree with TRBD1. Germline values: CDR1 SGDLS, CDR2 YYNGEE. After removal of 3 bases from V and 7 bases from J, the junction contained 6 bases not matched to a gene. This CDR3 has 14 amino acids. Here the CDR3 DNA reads TGTGCCAGCAGCGCCGGGACAGGACCCCAGCCCCAGCATTTT. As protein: CASSAGTGPQPQHF. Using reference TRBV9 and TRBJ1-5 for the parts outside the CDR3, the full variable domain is DSGVTQTPKHLITATGQRVTLRCSPRSGDLSVYWYQQSLDQGLQFLIQYYNGEERAKGNILERFSAQQFPDLHSELNLSSLELGDSALYFCASSAGTGPQPQHFGDGTRLSIL.

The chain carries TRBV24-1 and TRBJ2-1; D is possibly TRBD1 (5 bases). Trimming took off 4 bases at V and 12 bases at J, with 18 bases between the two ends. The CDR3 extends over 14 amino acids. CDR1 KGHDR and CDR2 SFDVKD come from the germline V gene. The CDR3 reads CATSDRQSTGRQFF. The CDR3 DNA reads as TGTGCCACCAGTGACCGCCAATCCACAGGACGGCAGTTCTTC.

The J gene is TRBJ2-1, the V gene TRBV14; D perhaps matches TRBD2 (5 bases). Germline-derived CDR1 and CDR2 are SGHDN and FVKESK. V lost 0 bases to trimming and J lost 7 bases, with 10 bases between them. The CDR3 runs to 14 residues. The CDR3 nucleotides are TGTGCCAGCAGCCAAGAACTAGTATTGAATGAGCAGTTCTTC. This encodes CASSQELVLNEQFF.

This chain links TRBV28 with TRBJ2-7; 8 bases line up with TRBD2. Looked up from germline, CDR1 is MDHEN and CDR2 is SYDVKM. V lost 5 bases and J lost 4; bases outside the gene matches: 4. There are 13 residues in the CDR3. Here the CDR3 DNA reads TGTGCCAGCAGTCCCGGGGGGGCTTACGAGCAGTACTTC. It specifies CASSPGGAYEQYF.

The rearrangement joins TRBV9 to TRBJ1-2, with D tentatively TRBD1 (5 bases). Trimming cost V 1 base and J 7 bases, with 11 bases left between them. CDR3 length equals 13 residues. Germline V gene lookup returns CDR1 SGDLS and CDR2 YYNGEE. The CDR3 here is CASSVQGNSGYTF. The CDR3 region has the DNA TGTGCCAGCAGCGTACAGGGTAATTCTGGCTACACCTTC.

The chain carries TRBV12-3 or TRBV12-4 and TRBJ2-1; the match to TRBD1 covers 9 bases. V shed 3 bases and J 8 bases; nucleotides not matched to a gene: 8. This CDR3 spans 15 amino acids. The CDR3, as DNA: TGTGCCAGCAGTTTGTGGACAGGGGTTGGGGATGAGCAGTTCTTC. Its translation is CASSLWTGVGDEQFF.

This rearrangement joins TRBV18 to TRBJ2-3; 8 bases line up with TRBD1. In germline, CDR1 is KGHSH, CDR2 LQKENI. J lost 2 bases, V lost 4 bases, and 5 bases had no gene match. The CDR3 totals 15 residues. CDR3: CASSLYRGFTDTQYF. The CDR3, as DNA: TGTGCCAGCTCACTCTACAGGGGGTTCACAGATACGCAGTATTTT.

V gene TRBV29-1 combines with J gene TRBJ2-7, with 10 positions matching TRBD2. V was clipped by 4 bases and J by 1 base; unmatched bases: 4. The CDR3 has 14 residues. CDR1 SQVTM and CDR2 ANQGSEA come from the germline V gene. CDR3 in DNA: TGCAGCGTTGGTGCTAGCGGGAGATCCTACGAGCAGTACTTC. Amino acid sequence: CSVGASGRSYEQYF.

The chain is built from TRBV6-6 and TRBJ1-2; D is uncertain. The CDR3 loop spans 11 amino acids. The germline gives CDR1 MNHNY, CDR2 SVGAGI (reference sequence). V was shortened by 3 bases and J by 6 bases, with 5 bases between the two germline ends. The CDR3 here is CASSYLDGYTF. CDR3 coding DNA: TGTGCCAGCAGTTATCTTGATGGCTACACCTTC.

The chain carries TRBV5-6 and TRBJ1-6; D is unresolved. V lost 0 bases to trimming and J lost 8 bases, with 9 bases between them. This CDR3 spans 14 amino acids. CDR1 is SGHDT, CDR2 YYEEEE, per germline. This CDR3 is CASSLDRMDSPLHF. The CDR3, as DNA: TGTGCCAGCAGCTTGGACCGTATGGATTCACCCCTCCACTTT.

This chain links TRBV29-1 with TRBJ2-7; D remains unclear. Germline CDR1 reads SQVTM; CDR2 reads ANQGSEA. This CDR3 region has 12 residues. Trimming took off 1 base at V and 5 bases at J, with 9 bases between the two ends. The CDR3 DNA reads TGCAGCGTTGAAGGACCGAAGGACGAGCAGTACTTC. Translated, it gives CSVEGPKDEQYF.

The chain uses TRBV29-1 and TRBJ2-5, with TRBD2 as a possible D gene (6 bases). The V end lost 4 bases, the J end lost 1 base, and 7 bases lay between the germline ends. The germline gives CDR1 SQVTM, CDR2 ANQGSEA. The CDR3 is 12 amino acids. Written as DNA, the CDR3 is TGCAGCGTTGTACTAGCCCAAGAGACCCAGTACTTC. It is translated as CSVVLAQETQYF.

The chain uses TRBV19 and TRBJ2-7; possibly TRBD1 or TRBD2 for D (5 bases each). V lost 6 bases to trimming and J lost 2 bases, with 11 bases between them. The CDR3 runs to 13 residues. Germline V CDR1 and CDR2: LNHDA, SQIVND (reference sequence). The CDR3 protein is CASSRDGTYEQYF. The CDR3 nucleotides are TGTGCCAGTAGCCGGGACGGGACCTACGAGCAGTACTTC.